These 24 T cell receptor beta chains were all obtained from the same sample, sequenced in a study of blood T cell repertoires in COVID-19. Generated by immunoSEQ multiplex PCR, the TCRdb table keeps only in-frame clones and is missing some. The repertoire consists of roughly 350,000 clones, with 88% occurring once and the leading ten covering about 7%. The specimen was peripheral blood. Every receptor here comes from a woman aged 70-85 years with COVID-19, enrolled during active disease.

This chain uses TRBV7-2 with TRBJ2-1, with D maybe TRBD1 (6 bases). Trimming cost V 0 bases and J 2 bases, with 14 bases left between them. The CDR3 length is 17 residues. The germline V gene has CDR1 SGHTA and CDR2 FQGNSA. The chain's CDR3 is CASSLAKWGTPYNEQFF. The CDR3 DNA follows: TGTGCCAGCAGCTTAGCGAAGTGGGGGACACCCTACAATGAGCAGTTCTTC.

The rearrangement joins TRBV12-2 to TRBJ2-7; the table's D gene call, TRBD1, was not cross checked with the DNA. TRBV12-2 is shown as a pseudogene. The CDR3 consists of 14 residues. CDR3 region: CASRSDRGSYEQYF. DNA for the CDR3: TGTGCAAGTCGCTCAGACAGGGGCTCCTACGAGCAGTACTTC.

The chain is built from TRBV30 and TRBJ2-1, with 9 bases identical to TRBD2. The J segment lost 6 bases and the V segment lost 0 bases, leaving 12 bases of the junction unmatched. Germline lookup yields CDR1 GTSNPN and CDR2 SVGIG (reference sequence). The CDR3 is 17 amino acids. The CDR3 here is CAWSVRAGLASINEQFF. The CDR3 nucleotides read TGTGCCTGGAGTGTAAGGGCAGGACTAGCGTCTATCAATGAGCAGTTCTTC.

The V call is TRBV6-6, the J call TRBJ2-3; weak D call: TRBD1 (6 bases). This CDR3 has 14 amino acids. Looked up from germline, CDR1 is MNHNY and CDR2 is SVGAGI (reference sequence). V was clipped by 7 bases and J by 7 bases, with 18 bases between them. CDR3 residues: CASTPDGGRNTQYF. The CDR3 nucleotides read TGTGCCAGCACCCCGGATGGGGGCCGAAATACGCAGTATTTT.

Here the CDR3 DNA reads TGTGCCAGCATAAGCGCCAGCGGGGGGGGAAACAATGAGCAGTTCTTC. Encoded protein: CASISASGGGNNEQFF. The chain combines TRBV2 with TRBJ2-1; 10 bases are shared with TRBD2. J was trimmed by 5 bases and V by 7 bases; bases with no gene match: 11. CDR1 and CDR2 from the germline V gene are SNHLY and FYNNEI. The length of the CDR3 is 16 residues.

The chain recombines TRBV7-8 with TRBJ2-5; 7 bases are a match to TRBD2. Germline values: CDR1 SGHVS, CDR2 FQNEAQ. With 1 base clipped from V and 1 base from J, the junction kept 3 bases outside the gene matches. The CDR3 is 15 amino acids. The chain's CDR3 is CASSLVAGVQETQYF. The CDR3 nucleotides are TGTGCCAGCAGCTTAGTTGCGGGGGTCCAAGAGACCCAGTACTTC.

The V call is TRBV27, the J call TRBJ1-2, with TRBD1 identical over 8 bases. Germline V gene sequence: CDR1 MNHEY, CDR2 SMNVEV (reference sequence). Germline trimming cut 4 bases from V and 7 bases from J; bases unmatched to any gene: 14. The CDR3 sequence is 16 residues long. The CDR3 bases are TGTGCCAGCAGTTCCGTTCAGGGGGCCCGCGGTCTTGGCTACACCTTC. Residues: CASSSVQGARGLGYTF.

The chain is built from TRBV20-1 and TRBJ2-3; 12 bases align to TRBD2. The germline gives CDR1 DFQATT, CDR2 SNEGSKA (reference sequence). CDR3 length: 16 residues. The trim removed 3 bases at V and 2 bases at J, leaving 6 bases unmatched. The CDR3, as DNA: TGCAGTGCTAGTCGCCTAGCGGGGGGGATCACAGATACGCAGTATTTT. It translates to CSASRLAGGITDTQYF.

Here the CDR3 reads CAWSVDRTQETQYF. Here the CDR3 DNA reads TGTGCCTGGAGTGTGGACAGGACCCAAGAGACCCAGTACTTC. The chain is built from TRBV30 and TRBJ2-5; TRBD1 matches at 7 bases. Germline CDR1 reads GTSNPN; CDR2 reads SVGIG (reference sequence). The CDR3 extends over 14 amino acids. The ends lost 0 bases at V and 1 base at J; junction bases unmatched: 2.

The chain joins TRBV6-1 to TRBJ1-3; D not certain. V lost 3 bases and J lost 4, with 16 bases in between. Germline V gives CDR1 MNHNS, CDR2 SASEGT. The CDR3 consists of 16 residues. DNA for the CDR3: TGTGCCAGCAGTGAGTGGGTACAGCTAAAGGGAAACACCATATATTTT. It encodes CASSEWVQLKGNTIYF.

The chain links TRBV10-3 to TRBJ1-6, with 7 bases lining up with TRBD1. The CDR3 has 12 residues. Losses at the gene ends were 6 bases for V and 12 bases for J; bases not matched to a gene: 5. Germline V lookup: CDR1 ENHRY, CDR2 SYGVKD. In nucleotides, the CDR3 is TGTGCCATCAGACAAGACAGGGAACCCCTCCACTTT. This sequence encodes CAIRQDREPLHF.

The DNA of the CDR3 is TGTGCCAGCAGGGGGACAGTAATCGCCCGAGATACGCAGTATTTT. Translating gives CASRGTVIARDTQYF. V and J are TRBV2 and TRBJ2-3; 7 bases agree with TRBD1. V dropped 6 bases and J dropped 5; count of bases not matched to a gene: 11. Germline CDR1 is SNHLY and CDR2 is FYNNEI. The CDR3 contains 15 residues.

The chain couples TRBV19 to TRBJ2-3, with TRBD2 matching 7 bases. V was pared by 5 bases and J by 2 bases, with 1 base of the junction left unmatched. Germline V gene data show CDR1 as LNHDA and CDR2 as SQIVND (reference sequence). The length of the CDR3 is 13 residues. The CDR3 coding sequence is TGTGCCAGTAGTGCGGGGGACACAGATACGCAGTATTTT. Its translation: CASSAGDTDTQYF.

This clone was detected only a few times. The rearrangement uses TRBV5-1 and TRBJ1-2, with D tentatively TRBD1 (5 bases). Trimming cost V 0 bases and J 1 base, with 13 bases left between them. The CDR3 runs 16 residues. Germline CDR1 SGHRS, CDR2 YFSETQ. CDR3 nucleotide sequence: TGCGCCAGCAGCTTGGGCCTCGTAGGGGATAACTATGGCTACACCTTC. Its protein is CASSLGLVGDNYGYTF.

V gene TRBV19 combines with J gene TRBJ1-4; D not certain. V shed 8 bases and J shed 8 bases, with 15 bases lying between them. The germline V gene has CDR1 LNHDA and CDR2 SQIVND (reference sequence). CDR3 length equals 13 residues. The CDR3 spells CASGLGIGEKLFF. The CDR3 nucleotides read TGTGCCAGTGGACTGGGGATCGGAGAAAAACTGTTTTTT.

As for this clone: Other DNA sequences in the same sample also yield this CDR3. The rearrangement links TRBV24-1 to TRBJ2-2; no reliable D call. V lost 3 bases and J 0 bases, leaving 4 bases between the germline ends. This CDR3 has 14 amino acids. Germline-derived CDR1 and CDR2 are KGHDR and SFDVKD. The CDR3 here is CATSDPSNTGELFF. CDR3 coding DNA: TGTGCCACCAGTGATCCCTCGAACACCGGGGAGCTGTTTTTT.

V is TRBV18 and J is TRBJ1-6; TRBD1 aligns across 11 bases. J gave up 7 bases and V 0 bases, and 11 bases lay outside the gene matches. CDR1 and CDR2 (germline): KGHSH, LQKENI. This CDR3 comprises 19 residues. The CDR3 sequence is CASSPPGQGAYSSNSPLHF. CDR3 in DNA: TGTGCCAGCTCACCACCCGGACAGGGGGCCTATTCATCAAATTCACCCCTCCACTTT.

This clone was observed a single time. The gene calls are TRBV27 and TRBJ1-1; D is uncertain. This CDR3 is 15 amino acids long. Germline V CDR1 and CDR2: MNHEY, SMNVEV (reference sequence). V lost 2 bases and J lost 0, with 10 bases in between. CDR3 in amino acids: CASSLLRGMNTEAFF. DNA for the CDR3: TGTGCCAGCAGTTTACTTCGAGGGATGAACACTGAAGCTTTCTTT.

CDR3 sequence: CASPGQGDSPLHF. The CDR3 DNA is TGTGCCAGCCCTGGACAGGGAGACTCACCCCTCCACTTT. The chain couples TRBV9 to TRBJ1-6; 8 bases are a match to TRBD1. J lost 10 bases, V lost 7 bases, and 7 bases had no gene match. The germline CDR1 and CDR2 sequences are SGDLS and YYNGEE. CDR3 size: 13 residues.

The rearrangement links TRBV19 to TRBJ1-1; D remains ambiguous. Germline values: CDR1 LNHDA, CDR2 SQIVND (reference sequence). The CDR3 has 16 residues. Deletions cut 1 base from V and 5 bases from J, with 17 bases between. The CDR3 DNA sequence: TGTGCCAGTAGTATAGTTGGGGATTCGGGATCGACTGAAGCTTTCTTT. This codes for CASSIVGDSGSTEAFF. Full variable domain (outside the CDR3, taken from reference TRBV19 and TRBJ1-1): DGGITQSPKYLFRKEGQNVTLSCEQNLNHDAMYWYRQDPGQGLRLIYYSQIVNDFQKGDIAEGYSVSREKKESFPLTVTSAQKNPTAFYLCASSIVGDSGSTEAFFGQGTRLTVV.

J is TRBJ2-1 and V is TRBV5-1, with D perhaps TRBD2 (5 bases). The V gene's germline CDR1 is SGHRS and CDR2 YFSETQ. The V gene lost 0 bases and the J gene lost 7 bases, with 11 bases spanning the gap. The CDR3 loop spans 14 amino acids. The CDR3 spells CASSLATTSNEQFF. CDR3 in DNA: TGCGCCAGCAGCTTGGCAACAACTAGTAATGAGCAGTTCTTC.

The chain links TRBV6-5 to TRBJ1-5, with TRBD1 matching over 7 bases. After removal of 7 bases from V and 1 base from J, the junction contained 7 bases not matched to a gene. The CDR3 loop spans 15 amino acids. Germline V gene sequence: CDR1 MNHEY, CDR2 SVGAGI. Here the CDR3 reads CASISGTESNQPQHF. CDR3 in DNA: TGTGCCAGCATATCCGGGACAGAGAGCAATCAGCCCCAGCATTTT.

CDR3 DNA sequence: TGTGCCAGCTCACCAGGGAGCGGCAGGCAAAACATTCAGTACTTC. As protein: CASSPGSGRQNIQYF. The chain is built from TRBV18 and TRBJ2-4; possibly TRBD2 for D (5 bases). V gave up 2 bases and J gave up 5 bases, with 13 bases separating them. This CDR3 is built from 15 residues. Germline V gives CDR1 KGHSH, CDR2 LQKENI.

The CDR3 reads CASSSGTGGYEQYF. In DNA, the CDR3 is TGTGCCAGCAGCTCTGGGACAGGGGGCTACGAGCAGTACTTC. The chain joins TRBV5-6 to TRBJ2-7; 11 bases agree with TRBD1. The CDR3 spans 14 residues. Trimming removed 3 bases from V and 3 bases from J; junction bases left unmatched: 2. CDR1 and CDR2 from the germline V gene are SGHDT and YYEEEE.